The clone carrying this T cell receptor (beta chain) was picked up many times. What it binds is not known. V trimming: 5 bases; J trimming: 2 bases; junction bases outside the gene matches: 8. The CDR3 spans 16 residues. Per the germline V gene, CDR1 is SGHVS and CDR2 is FNYEAQ. The data were obtained in a study of T cells after yellow fever vaccination. General study results and limits: Once the booster was given, most primary-vaccination clones reappeared, at over 95% for CD4 and approximately 88% for CD8. A small share of clonotypes appeared in both CD4 and CD8 compartments.

Making TCR cDNA involved 5'RACE template switching, which added UMIs and a universal primer site. TCRdb ran MiXCR on the 5' RACE reads and lists one entry per CDR3 protein. Of hundreds of thousands of distinct CDR3 sequences listed, about 12% are singletons. The origin of this receptor is a man between 25 and 39 years old who received the YFV17D yellow fever vaccine. Here the sequenced sample was PBMCs, taken on the day of the yellow fever booster vaccination. The gene calls are TRBV7-6 and TRBJ2-1; 8 bases map to TRBD1. CDR3 residues: CASSPRGRRTYNEQFF. The CDR3 nucleotides read TGTGCCAGCAGCCCCAGGGGGCGACGAACCTACAATGAGCAGTTCTTC.